One and the same sample provided the 10 T cell receptor beta chains below, sequenced in a study of regulatory T cells in long-lasting Graves disease. Library construction for TCR beta used iRepertoire HTBI primers and Arm-PCR of CDR3 regions. TCRdb ran MiXCR on the multiplex PCR reads and lists one entry per CDR3 protein. The sample shows roughly 420,000 distinct CDR3 sequences, approximately 16% of them seen only once. As to time point: newly diagnosed GD, antithyroid drugs for less than 3 months. From PBMCs, RNA was extracted and then used to make the TCR library. The same sample was also studied in work on T cells in Graves' hyperthyroidism and ophthalmopathy.

The source was peripheral blood mononuclear cells (PBMCs), collected at new diagnosis, from a patient treated with antithyroid drugs. The receptors come from a woman aged 18-35 years with Graves disease.

This clonotype has only one observation. It differs at one base from a far larger clone, so likely a read error. The chain employs TRBV7-2 and TRBJ2-1, with D perhaps matching TRBD2 (5 bases). There are 12 residues in the CDR3. The germline CDR1 and CDR2 sequences are SGHTA and FQGNSA. CDR3: CASSVASYEQFF. DNA of the CDR3: TGTGCCAGCAGCGTAGCGTCCTACGAGCAGTTCTTC. The variable domain in full, with the rest retrieved from reference TRBV7-2 and TRBJ2-1, is GAGVSQSPSNKVTEKGKDVELRCDPISGHTALYWYRQSLGQGLEFLIYFQGNSAPDKSGLPSDRFSAERTGGSVSTLTIQRTQQEDSAVYLCASSVASYEQFFGPGTRLTVL.

This clonotype was seen repeatedly, ten times or more. CDR3 loop: CASSGVQGGSPLHF. CDR3 nucleotide sequence: TGTGCCAGCAGTGGGGTACAGGGTGGTTCACCCCTCCACTTT. V gene TRBV2 combines with J gene TRBJ1-6; maybe TRBD1 (6 bases). This CDR3 region has 14 residues. The V end lost 4 bases, the J end lost 9 bases, and 13 bases lay between the germline ends. Germline V gene data show CDR1 as SNHLY and CDR2 as FYNNEI.

The sample holds many counts of this clonotype. This sequence joins TRBV13 and TRBJ1-4; perhaps TRBD1 as D (5 bases). Trimming stripped 0 bases from V and 6 bases from J, with 14 bases between. Germline CDR1 and CDR2: PRHDT and FYEKMQ (reference sequence). The CDR3 totals 16 residues. CDR3 sequence reads: CASSLGTEKRDEKLFF. The CDR3 nucleotides read TGTGCCAGCAGCTTAGGGACAGAGAAAAGGGATGAAAAACTGTTTTTT.

This clonotype was seen at least ten times. The chain links TRBV11-2 to TRBJ1-1, with no clear D. Trimming took off 6 bases at V and 0 bases at J, with 11 bases between the two ends. Germline assignment: CDR1 SGHAT and CDR2 FQNNGV. This CDR3 has 14 residues. CDR3 residues: CASSFAGLNTEAFF. DNA of the CDR3: TGTGCCAGCAGTTTCGCGGGCTTGAACACTGAAGCTTTCTTT.

This clonotype appeared a few times. This chain connects TRBV7-9 to TRBJ2-7, with 7 nucleotides matching TRBD1. V was pared by 2 bases and J by 6 bases, with 7 bases of the junction left unmatched. This CDR3 spans 14 amino acids. CDR1 SEHNR and CDR2 FQNEAQ come from the germline V gene (reference sequence). CDR3 in amino acids: CASSLKAGGSEQYF. The CDR3 nucleotides are TGTGCCAGCAGCTTAAAGGCAGGGGGATCCGAGCAGTACTTC.

This chain links TRBV7-6 with TRBJ1-2; 7 positions agree with TRBD1. Germline CDR1 SGHVS, CDR2 FNYEAQ. The ends lost 0 bases at V and 5 bases at J; junction bases unmatched: 3. This CDR3 is 14 amino acids long. CDR3 nucleotide sequence: TGTGCCAGCAGCTTAGCGGACAGGCGGTATGGCTACACCTTC. Residues: CASSLADRRYGYTF.

There are many counts of this clonotype. A junction boundary mismatches the germline segment, possibly from a read error. The chain links TRBV14 to TRBJ2-1, with 9 bases fitting TRBD2. This CDR3 has 12 residues. From germline, CDR1 is SGHDN and CDR2 FVKESK. The CDR3 sequence is CASSHPPSGNQF. CDR3 bases: TGTGCCAGCAGCCACCCCCCTAGCGGGAACCAATTC.

At least ten counts were recorded for this clonotype. The V call is TRBV28, the J call TRBJ1-5; weak D call: TRBD1 (5 bases). The V gene lost 5 bases and the J gene lost 6 bases, with 14 bases spanning the gap. CDR3 length: 14 residues. Looked up from germline, CDR1 is MDHEN and CDR2 is SYDVKM. CDR3 nucleotides: TGTGCCAGCAGTGCCACCCGGGACGTTCAGCCCCAGCATTTT. Residues: CASSATRDVQPQHF.

This clonotype was seen a few times. The chain uses TRBV6-1 and TRBJ1-2; 7 positions match TRBD1. The CDR3 extends over 16 amino acids. Trimming cost V 9 bases and J 7 bases; bases outside gene matches: 20. CDR1 MNHNS and CDR2 SASEGT come from the germline V gene. The CDR3 sequence is CARDRDSLVSLGGYTF. As DNA, the CDR3 is TGTGCCAGGGACCGGGACAGCCTCGTCTCATTGGGTGGCTACACCTTC.

This clonotype was detected many times. The chain joins TRBV20-1 to TRBJ1-2; no reliable D call. The CDR3 is made up of 11 amino acids. Germline V CDR1 and CDR2: DFQATT, SNEGSKA (reference sequence). Trimming took off 6 bases at V and 8 bases at J, with 13 bases between the two ends. CDR3 residues: CSARHTGGYTF. The CDR3 DNA reads TGCAGTGCACGCCATACGGGGGGCTACACCTTC.